The sequence of this T cell receptor (beta chain) was determined in a study of technical replicates of blood from a handful of donors. Repertoires were generated with immunoSEQ multiplex PCR, while TCRdb's copy carries only in-frame clones and drops some. The table lists 75,000 to 95,000 clones, approximately 95% of them singletons, with around 0.26% in the top ten. The CDR3 is 17 amino acids. J was trimmed by 0 bases and V by 4 bases; bases with no gene match: 7. The germline V gene has CDR1 SEHNR and CDR2 FQNEAQ (reference sequence). The sequence was collected from a human donor in good health. Sequenced material: T cells isolated from PBMCs. This chain connects TRBV7-9 to TRBJ2-1; 9 bases match TRBD2. The CDR3 is CASSSLSGRTSYNEQFF. For the CDR3, the DNA is TGTGCCAGCAGCTCCCTTAGCGGGAGAACCTCCTACAATGAGCAGTTCTTC.